This TCR beta chain originates from a study of cytomegalovirus exposure and HLA in healthy donors. This CDR3 comprises 17 residues. CDR1 is SGHAT, CDR2 FQNNGV, per germline. Study-wide results and limits: It was likely that a cluster of highly shared sequence variants was a sequencing artifact. Associated with HLA alleles at 0.05 false discovery rate in a later analysis were some 18,000 TCR beta sequences.

PCR primers comprised 60 Vbeta and 13 Jbeta primers. The data were produced by immunoSEQ multiplex PCR, yet TCRdb's version contains in-frame clones alone and is incomplete. The table includes about 120,000 clones, approximately 84% detected once. As concerns this clone: Its target is unknown. At one end the junction does not follow the germline gene, possibly because of a read error.

Input material: PBMCs. The clonotype comes from a young man in good health and CMV-seropositive. The chain employs TRBV11-2 and TRBJ2-6, with D possibly TRBD1 on 5 matching bases. The CDR3 sequence is CASSFLGYFSGANVLAF. CDR3 sequence (DNA): TGCGCCAGCAGCTTCTTAGGGTACTTCTCTGGGGCCAACGTCCTGGCTTTC.